This T cell receptor (beta chain) originates from a study of cytomegalovirus exposure and HLA in healthy donors (dated by TCRdb to the late 2010s). For the wider study: An earlier analysis of approximately 590 of the donors reported about 290 Gb of sequence data and 117 million unique TCR beta sequences from about 179 million T cells. The number of donors typed differed by locus, with 629-630 for A, B, C, DRB1 and DQB1, more than 500 for DQA1, 600 to 610 for DPA1, and 472 for DPB1. The study aimed to test whether signatures of past pathogen exposure could be identified by cataloging public T cell receptors. The genetic ancestry cluster associated with self-reported Caucasian donors included 81% of the approximately 430 genotyped donors. Both class I and class II loci were covered by HLA typing, at four-digit resolution. A later genetic analysis used genome-wide SNP genotypes for about 60% of the roughly 700 donors, treating that subset as a discovery cohort. Every repertoire in the discovery cohort had been generated on one and the same sequencing platform. The later analysis used no new phenotypic data to find candidate immune exposures, relying instead on TCR beta sequences and their occurrence across donors. Because of strong linkage in the cohort, five DR-DQ haplotypes were treated as single units for association and clustering. On average, 235,054 unique TCR beta nucleotide sequences were sequenced per donor among several hundred genotyped donors of the cohort, with 15% to 20% of those sequences being non-productive. In a later analysis, previously published TCR beta repertoires from 666 donors were re-analyzed and high-resolution HLA genotyping was added so that TCR occurrence patterns could be studied. Donor age, sex, ethnicity and CMV serostatus were compiled alongside the repertoire data. An early release covering about 600 HLA-typed donors comprised approximately 290 gigabases of sequencing data and about 90 million unique TCR sequences. Using immunosequencing, the study profiled T cell repertoires from 500 to 800 subjects and related those repertoires to cytomegalovirus serostatus. The study combined high-throughput TCR immunosequencing, statistical association of individual TCRs with disease status, and machine learning to predict cytomegalovirus infection status. To decide whether each TCR beta V gene segment behaved as functional or pseudogenic, an earlier analysis of 587 of the donors relied on high-throughput TCR beta sequencing. A separate validation cohort of 90 to 150 different subjects was used in addition to the roughly 620-subject first cohort.

Study-level results and caveats: This cohort had only TCR beta chains sequenced, and the lack of alpha or paired-chain data limited which features could be detected. Specific HLA alleles were associated with 16,951 TCR beta sequences at a false discovery rate of 0.05 in a later analysis. A further reported finding was that TCR beta sequences accurately predicted the HLA-A and HLA-B alleles for most subjects in the first cohort. Correlated functional status among segregating V segments might be attributable to linkage disequilibrium, but an unknown experimental factor could not be ruled out. The study listed over 150 TCR beta chains as associated with cytomegalovirus. Across donors, most TCR sequences were observed very rarely, whereas some public TCRs were present in many individuals. In both the original and validation cohorts, the classifier was reported to diagnose cytomegalovirus status with high specificity and sensitivity. When HLA alleles, especially DR and DQ, strongly co-occurred, TCR associations were difficult to assign to individual alleles. According to a later analysis, most CMV-associated TCR beta chains appeared to be HLA-restricted, and the HLA associations seemed to be driven largely by CMV exposure. The authors suggested that the approach could potentially be extended to other disease states and immunological phenotypes. Some IMGT-functional V segments, including TRBV6-2 and TRBV6-3, could not be told apart with the 87-base-pair reads, so those segments were excluded. CMV serostatus was the only immune exposure information available for the cohort. In vitro tests confirmed that a few of the cytomegalovirus-associated TCR beta chains recognize cytomegalovirus antigens. In a later genetic analysis, a missense DCLRE1C variant was associated with V-gene and J-gene trimming of TCR beta chains, and the association was replicated in an independent cohort. Broadly in line with IMGT annotations, most TCR beta V segments showed up in productive rearrangements about 90% or about 30% of the time in an earlier analysis of around 600 of the donors. The earlier analysis of 587 of the donors excluded around 17 rarely observed V segments, including chromosome 9 orphons, because counts were too low. The sequencing pipeline was judged likely to have produced a cluster of highly shared sequence variants as a technical artifact. In a later analysis, TCR association rates were found to vary across HLA loci, with the most associated TCRs seen for DRB1 alleles and the fewest for HLA-C alleles. Roughly uniform sequencing depth across donors was assumed in presence/absence analyses, although this assumption may not hold. Compared with equally common non-associated chains, HLA-associated TCR beta chains in a later analysis were more clonally expanded and had lower generation probabilities. Several of the top co-occurrence clusters appeared to be linked to parvovirus B19, influenza, CMV and Epstein-Barr virus, according to a later analysis. Because HLA typing was unavailable for some donors at each locus, only the typed subset was used in association tests. A later genetic analysis reported fewer N-insertions in productive TCRs among donors in an Asian-associated ancestry cluster than the approximately 700-donor mean.

The cohort comprised 550 to 700 healthy bone marrow donors. At the time of sampling, every cohort member was nominally healthy, though immune exposures that went unrecorded were likely present. The donor was CMV seropositive and belonged to the group of 250 to 350 seropositive cohort members. Every donor gave a peripheral blood sample, and the peripheral blood mononuclear cells from that sample were used for TCR beta sequencing. The Qiagen DNeasy Blood Extraction Kit was used to extract genomic DNA from the blood cell samples. The receptor library was made with the immunoSEQ multiplex PCR assay. For the multiplex PCR, a mixture combining 60 forward primers for TCR Vbeta segments and 13 reverse primers for TCR Jbeta segments was used. A multiplex PCR assay on genomic DNA amplified the CDR3 region of rearranged TCR beta genes. Amplified TCR beta libraries were sequenced as 87-base-pair reads on the Illumina HiSeq System. In the authors' own workflow: A later analysis counted tens of millions of unique TCR beta chains across the 650 to 700 repertoires, and some 11 million of these chains were shared by at least two donors. Raw reads were error-corrected and collapsed into unique sequences with a nearest-neighbor algorithm that merged closely related sequences to remove PCR and sequencing errors. To assign V, D and J gene segments, CDR3 sequences were aligned to IMGT reference sequences. Each retained sequence needed at least a six-nucleotide match to both a V gene segment and a J gene segment. Rearrangements were called productive when the CDR3 lacked stop codons and stayed in frame with V and J; all others were non-productive. CDR3 was defined by IMGT convention, running from the second conserved V-encoded cysteine to the conserved J-encoded phenylalanine. Sequences without an unambiguous match to a single V gene segment were excluded from the earlier analysis of approximately 600 of the donors. An earlier analysis of some 610 of the donors called V segments functional above 56.7% productive rearrangements and segregating when the between-donor standard deviation exceeded 5%. A statistical classification framework was built for diagnosing cytomegalovirus status from the catalog of TCR beta chain sequences. V and J gene assignment, in a later analysis, came from comparing TCR nucleotide sequences with IMGT/GENE-DB human TR gene sequences. The TCRdist pipeline was used in a later analysis to assign CDR3 sequences and most-parsimonious VDJ recombination scenarios. In a later analysis, each TCR beta chain was defined by its CDR3 amino acid sequence together with its V-gene family, and reads lacking a unique V-gene family were excluded. In a later analysis, nearly 600 highly shared, low-generation-probability nucleotide sequences were removed to address suspected cross-contamination and a sequencing artifact. In a later analysis, a clonal expansion index was calculated for each public chain from normalized within-repertoire ranks of inferred template counts. Generation probabilities in a later analysis came from a VDJ recombination model fitted to out-of-frame rearrangements, and those results were checked against IGoR. In a later analysis, TCR-TCR, TCR-HLA and TCR-CMV co-occurrence was scored with hypergeometric tests, and a repertoire-size bias correction was applied to TCR pairs. In a later analysis, false discovery rates were estimated by permuting HLA or CMV assignments 20 times. In a later analysis, co-occurring TCRs were grouped with DBSCAN, and TCRdist sequence similarity was added when clustering was performed within HLA-allele-positive subsets. For co-occurrence clustering, repertoires with fewer than 30,000 or more than 120,000 public chains were excluded, along with four or five repertoires with anomalous nucleotide sharing. Here the immuneACCESS table is served through TCRdb, limited to in-frame sequences with V and J called. Missing clones are a known gap in these copies; in checked studies unresolved V genes cover under half, and the rest lacks a known reason. V, J and clone size were drawn from that table, and D and trimming were deduced from the DNA. The sample has about 140,000 clones on record, around 78% of them singletons. 2% to 2.5% of the sample comes from the top ten.

This clone is a singleton in its sample. The specificity of this receptor is unknown. No base qualities exist here, and no much larger clone lies one base off it. Counted from cysteine to phenylalanine, this CDR3 has 15 amino acids. Here the CDR3 DNA is all that survives: 45 bases in frame from base 1. V lost 0 bases and J lost 2 bases; the stretch between them is 11 bases long. CDR1 and CDR2 are drawn from the germline V gene: SGHRS, YFSETQ. The chain uses TRBV5-1 and TRBJ1-2; tentative D gene TRBD1, with 6 bases matching. The sequence derives from a woman aged 18-29 years in good health and CMV-seropositive. Sequenced: PBMCs. The sequenced DNA: TGCGCCAGCAGCTTGGTTCGGGGGGCGAACTATGGCTACACCTTC. Translated, it reads CASSLVRGANYGYTF.